A single sample gave rise to the 29 T cell receptor beta chains below, sequenced in a study of OX40 agonist ivuxolimab in advanced cancers. The protocol was immunoSEQ multiplex PCR, while the TCRdb copy is restricted to in-frame clones and leaves out a portion. The table includes more than 75,000 clones, 80% to 90% detected once. Material: CD4+ or CD8+ T cells sorted from blood, obtained in a trial of the OX40 agonist ivuxolimab. Receptor source: an adult with an advanced solid tumor such as melanoma, head and neck, liver or kidney cancer.

In the case of this clone: The sample contains more than one DNA sequence encoding this CDR3. The V call is TRBV28, the J call TRBJ1-2; D remains unclear. This CDR3 contains 11 residues. The V gene lost 4 bases and the J gene lost 8 bases, with 8 bases spanning the gap. Germline CDR1 reads MDHEN; CDR2 reads SYDVKM. The CDR3 sequence: CASSSSGGYTF. CDR3 bases: TGTGCCAGCAGTTCGTCGGGAGGCTACACCTTC.

The chain joins TRBV19 to TRBJ2-1; 7 positions agree with TRBD1. V was pared by 3 bases and J by 1 base, with 0 bases of the junction left unmatched. CDR1 LNHDA and CDR2 SQIVND come from the germline V gene (reference sequence). The CDR3 totals 14 residues. CDR3 coding DNA: TGTGCCAGTAGTATGGGACAGTCCTACAATGAGCAGTTCTTC. Translating gives CASSMGQSYNEQFF.

The V and J genes are TRBV6-5 and TRBJ1-1; D gene unclear. This CDR3 is 15 amino acids long. Per germline, CDR1 MNHEY and CDR2 SVGAGI. Trimming removed 0 bases from V and 2 bases from J, with 10 bases in between. The CDR3 region has the DNA TGTGCCAGCAGTTACTCGGAGACCTTTAACACTGAAGCTTTCTTT. This gives the protein CASSYSETFNTEAFF.

The V gene is TRBV29-1, the J gene TRBJ2-1; D perhaps matches TRBD2 (6 bases). This CDR3 is 13 amino acids long. Germline assignment: CDR1 SQVTM and CDR2 ANQGSEA. V lost 5 bases to trimming and J lost 4 bases, with 12 bases between them. CDR3 protein: CSVIGLPYNEQFF. Here the CDR3 DNA reads TGCAGCGTTATAGGACTACCTTACAATGAGCAGTTCTTC.

The chain uses TRBV6-5 and TRBJ2-2; perhaps TRBD1 as D (5 bases). Trimming shortened V by 6 bases and J by 7 bases, and 6 bases separated the two germline ends. CDR1 and CDR2 (germline): MNHEY, SVGAGI. The CDR3 has 11 residues. The CDR3 DNA sequence: TGTGCCAGCAGGCAGGGCGGGGAGCTGTTTTTT. Its protein product is CASRQGGELFF.

The V and J genes are TRBV19 and TRBJ1-2, with 9 bases fitting TRBD1. The V gene end was trimmed by 4 bases and the J gene end by 0 bases; junction bases not matched to a gene: 6. CDR1 is LNHDA and CDR2 is SQIVND in the germline V gene (reference sequence). This CDR3 is 16 amino acids long. CDR3 region: CASSTLTGGANYGYTF. The CDR3 DNA follows: TGTGCCAGTAGTACTTTGACAGGGGGAGCTAACTATGGCTACACCTTC.

The chain links TRBV19 to TRBJ2-1; the match to TRBD1 covers 8 bases. Losses at the gene ends were 10 bases for V and 0 bases for J; bases not matched to a gene: 5. The CDR3 loop spans 14 amino acids. The V gene's germline CDR1 is LNHDA and CDR2 SQIVND (reference sequence). The CDR3 DNA reads as TGTGCCACTATCGACAGGGGCTCCTACAATGAGCAGTTCTTC. Encoded protein: CATIDRGSYNEQFF.

As for this clone: One end of the junction varies from germline; a read error may be responsible. This CDR3 is CASSRPASGNQQGTQYF. CDR3 bases: TGTGCCAGCAGCCGCCCGGCTAGCGGAAACCAGCAAGGGACCCAGTACTTC. The rearrangement joins TRBV7-6 to TRBJ2-5; 7 nucleotides line up with TRBD2. Germline CDR1 SGHVS, CDR2 FNYEAQ. There are 17 residues in the CDR3.

The chain joins TRBV7-3 to TRBJ1-5; D gene ambiguous. Germline values: CDR1 SGHTA, CDR2 FQGTGA. V lost 7 bases and J lost 6, with 16 bases in between. The CDR3 loop spans 14 amino acids. Here the CDR3 DNA reads TGTGCCAGCACTTCCCCACTCGGTAGTCAGCCCCAGCATTTT. This gives the protein CASTSPLGSQPQHF.

J is TRBJ1-5 and V is TRBV9, with D possibly matching TRBD1 (5 bases). The CDR3 has 15 amino acids. CDR1 and CDR2 from the germline V gene are SGDLS and YYNGEE. V was clipped by 0 bases and J by 5 bases, with 12 bases between them. Here the CDR3 reads CASSVGDWIDQPQHF. The DNA of the CDR3 is TGTGCCAGCAGCGTAGGGGACTGGATCGATCAGCCCCAGCATTTT.

The CDR3 nucleotides are TGTGCCAGCAAAACGGGAGGAGCCAGGAATGAGCAGTTCTTC. Protein: CASKTGGARNEQFF. V usage is TRBV6-6 and J usage is TRBJ2-1, with 7 nucleotides matching TRBD2. Germline CDR1 MNHNY, CDR2 SVGAGI (reference sequence). CDR3 length: 14 residues. V dropped 7 bases and J dropped 7; count of bases not matched to a gene: 10.

The chain links TRBV30 to TRBJ2-2, with 7 bases aligning to TRBD2. Germline trimming cut 4 bases from V and 1 base from J; bases unmatched to any gene: 9. The germline gives CDR1 GTSNPN, CDR2 SVGIG (reference sequence). The CDR3 consists of 16 residues. Written as DNA, the CDR3 is TGTGCCTGGACCGAGGCGGGAGCGAGGAACACCGGGGAGCTGTTTTTT. Its translation: CAWTEAGARNTGELFF.

The chain links TRBV6-5 to TRBJ2-2; 7 bases match TRBD1. CDR3 length equals 15 residues. Per germline, CDR1 MNHEY and CDR2 SVGAGI. J gave up 0 bases and V 7 bases, and 5 bases lay outside the gene matches. CDR3 region: CASTEGTANTGELFF. In DNA form, the CDR3 reads TGTGCCAGCACCGAGGGGACAGCGAACACCGGGGAGCTGTTTTTT.

In DNA form, the CDR3 reads TGTGCCAGCAGTCGCTACACCTTC. Amino acids: CASSRYTF. V is TRBV7-9 and J is TRBJ1-2; D is ambiguous. CDR3 length equals 8 residues. V dropped 6 bases and J dropped 9 bases, with 2 bases sitting between them. From germline, CDR1 is SEHNR and CDR2 FQNEAQ (reference sequence). The variable domain in full, completed from reference TRBV7-9 and TRBJ1-2, reads DTGVSQNPRHKITKRGQNVTFRCDPISEHNRLYWYRQTLGQGPEFLTYFQNEAQLEKSRLLSDRFSAERPKGSFSTLEIQRTEQGDSAMYLCASSRYTFGSGTRLTVV.

The chain is built from TRBV6-1 and TRBJ2-7, with 7 nucleotides matching TRBD1. Germline trimming cut 5 bases from V and 1 base from J; bases unmatched to any gene: 5. The CDR3 spans 14 residues. Germline loops: CDR1 MNHNS, CDR2 SASEGT. CDR3 DNA: TGTGCCAGCAGTTTTTGGGACAGTTCCTACGAGCAGTACTTC. This gives the protein CASSFWDSSYEQYF.

The count of this clone is one. This rearrangement joins TRBV28 to TRBJ1-2; D may be TRBD1 (6 bases). Between the trimmed V and J ends, which lost 3 bases and 7 bases, there was a span of 24 bases. Germline CDR1 and CDR2: MDHEN and SYDVKM. The CDR3 contains 17 residues. The CDR3 is CASSFRGLAVIVTGYTF. In DNA form, the CDR3 reads TGTGCCAGCAGTTTCAGGGGCCTCGCAGTAATAGTAACTGGCTACACCTTC.

The sample holds one count of this clone. The V gene is TRBV7-8, the J gene TRBJ2-7, with D possibly TRBD2 on 6 matching bases. The CDR3 runs 16 residues. Deletions cut 5 bases from V and 2 bases from J, with 19 bases between. The germline gives CDR1 SGHVS, CDR2 FQNEAQ. The CDR3 bases are TGTGCCAGCAGCCTCCCTGGGGGGAAAGGGGCCTACGAGCAGTACTTC. Translating gives CASSLPGGKGAYEQYF.

V is TRBV7-3 and J is TRBJ2-2; 11 bases line up with TRBD2. V dropped 2 bases and J dropped 1; count of bases not matched to a gene: 6. The germline gives CDR1 SGHTA, CDR2 FQGTGA. CDR3 length equals 18 residues. The CDR3 here is CASSLLAGGLQNTGELFF. DNA for the CDR3: TGTGCCAGCAGCTTATTAGCGGGAGGGCTCCAGAACACCGGGGAGCTGTTTTTT.

The chain links TRBV18 to TRBJ2-5, with 7 nucleotides matching TRBD1. V lost 6 bases, J lost 6 bases, and 7 bases stayed unmatched. The V gene's germline CDR1 is KGHSH and CDR2 LQKENI. The CDR3 is made up of 13 amino acids. In DNA, the CDR3 is TGTGCCAGCTCCCCGGGACAGCAAAAGACCCAGTACTTC. It is translated as CASSPGQQKTQYF.

On this clone: Mismatch with germline at one junction end may stem from a read error. This chain connects TRBV7-7 to TRBJ2-5; tentative D call: TRBD2 (6 bases). The V gene's germline CDR1 is SSHAT and CDR2 FNYEAQ (reference sequence). The CDR3 spans 15 residues. CDR3 nucleotides: TGTGCTAGCAGCTTAGAAGGCCCTGCGGGGGAGACCCAGTACTTC. Its protein product is CASSLEGPAGETQYF. Together with reference TRBV7-7 and TRBJ2-5, the CDR3 gives the full variable domain: GAGVSQSPRYKVTKRGQDVTLRCDPISSHATLYWYQQALGQGPEFLTYFNYEAQPDKSGLPSDRFSAERPEGSISTLTIQRTEQRDSAMYRCASSLEGPAGETQYFGPGTRLLVL.

V gene TRBV28 combines with J gene TRBJ2-7; D is unresolved. This CDR3 has 13 amino acids. Germline V CDR1 and CDR2: MDHEN, SYDVKM. The V end was cut by 4 bases, the J end by 5 bases, with 12 bases between. CDR3 nucleotide sequence: TGTGCCAGCAGTTCAAATAATAATGACGAGCAGTACGTC. This encodes CASSSNNNDEQYV.

This chain links TRBV7-9 with TRBJ1-3; D is undetermined. V was trimmed by 2 bases and J by 0 bases, leaving 11 bases between them. Germline V CDR1 and CDR2: SEHNR, FQNEAQ (reference sequence). The CDR3 contains 16 residues. The CDR3 region is CASSLRGLLSGNTIYF. CDR3 DNA sequence: TGTGCCAGCAGCTTACGCGGACTCCTCTCTGGAAACACCATATATTTT.

V gene TRBV16 combines with J gene TRBJ1-4; D unclear. This CDR3 contains 13 residues. Germline assignment: CDR1 KGHSY and CDR2 FQNENV. Trimming took 3 bases from V and 6 from J, leaving 8 bases between them. Here the CDR3 reads CASSHAEDEKLFF. CDR3 DNA sequence: TGTGCCAGCAGCCATGCGGAAGATGAAAAACTGTTTTTT.

The gene calls are TRBV28 and TRBJ2-7, with TRBD2 identical over 9 bases. CDR3 length: 15 amino acids. In germline, CDR1 is MDHEN, CDR2 SYDVKM. The ends lost 5 bases at V and 0 bases at J; junction bases unmatched: 5. CDR3 sequence: CASSTPGLASYEQYF. The CDR3 DNA follows: TGTGCCAGCAGTACACCGGGACTAGCCTCCTACGAGCAGTACTTC.

V usage is TRBV7-9 and J usage is TRBJ2-5; unclear D gene. From germline, CDR1 is SEHNR and CDR2 FQNEAQ (reference sequence). This CDR3 comprises 12 residues. V lost 3 bases and J 2 bases, leaving 4 bases between the germline ends. The CDR3, as DNA: TGTGCCAGCAGCTTGACGCAAGAGACCCAGTACTTC. As protein: CASSLTQETQYF.

This clone is a singleton in its sample. V gene TRBV19 combines with J gene TRBJ1-5, with TRBD1 as a possible D gene (5 bases). The CDR3 contains 18 residues. Germline values: CDR1 LNHDA, CDR2 SQIVND (reference sequence). Between the trimmed V and J ends, which lost 0 bases and 0 bases, there was a span of 15 bases. The CDR3 reads CASSIETGRERSNQPQHF. The CDR3 bases are TGTGCCAGTAGTATAGAGACGGGGCGGGAACGTAGCAATCAGCCCCAGCATTTT.

In this sample, this clone turned up a few times. CDR3 sequence: CASSPGQGRLHEQFF. CDR3 nucleotides: TGTGCCAGTAGCCCGGGACAGGGGAGGCTTCATGAGCAGTTCTTC. This rearrangement joins TRBV19 to TRBJ2-1, with TRBD1 matching 10 bases. V shed 6 bases, J shed 8 bases, and the junction held 10 bases outside the gene matches. The CDR3 has 15 amino acids. Germline lookup yields CDR1 LNHDA and CDR2 SQIVND (reference sequence).

This clone is labeled as medium-sized (0.01 to 0.1%). The CDR3 here is CASTPGQMGSEQFF. CDR3 bases: TGTGCCAGCACCCCGGGGCAAATGGGGAGTGAGCAGTTCTTC. V and J are TRBV11-3 and TRBJ2-1; D may match TRBD1 or TRBD2 (5 bases each). The V gene lost 7 bases and the J gene lost 9 bases, with 19 bases spanning the gap. This CDR3 contains 14 residues. The germline gives CDR1 SGHNT, CDR2 YENEEA.

This chain uses TRBV28 with TRBJ2-5, with 10 bases matching TRBD2. V dropped 5 bases and J dropped 5; count of bases not matched to a gene: 5. Germline V gene sequence: CDR1 MDHEN, CDR2 SYDVKM. The CDR3 sequence is 14 residues long. The CDR3 loop is CASSPAGGAETQYF. DNA of the CDR3: TGTGCCAGCAGTCCAGCGGGGGGGGCCGAGACCCAGTACTTC.